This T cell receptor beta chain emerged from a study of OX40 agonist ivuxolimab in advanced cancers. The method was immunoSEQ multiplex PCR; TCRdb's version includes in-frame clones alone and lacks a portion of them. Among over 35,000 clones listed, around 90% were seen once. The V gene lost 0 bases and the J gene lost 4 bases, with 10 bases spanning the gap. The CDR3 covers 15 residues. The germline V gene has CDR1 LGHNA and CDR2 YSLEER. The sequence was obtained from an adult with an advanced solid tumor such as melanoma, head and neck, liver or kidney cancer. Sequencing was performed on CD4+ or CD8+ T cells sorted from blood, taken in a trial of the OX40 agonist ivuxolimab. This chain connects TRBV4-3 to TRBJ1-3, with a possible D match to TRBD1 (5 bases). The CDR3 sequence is CASSQDETVGNTIYF. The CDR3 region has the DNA TGCGCCAGCAGCCAAGATGAGACAGTCGGAAACACCATATATTTT.